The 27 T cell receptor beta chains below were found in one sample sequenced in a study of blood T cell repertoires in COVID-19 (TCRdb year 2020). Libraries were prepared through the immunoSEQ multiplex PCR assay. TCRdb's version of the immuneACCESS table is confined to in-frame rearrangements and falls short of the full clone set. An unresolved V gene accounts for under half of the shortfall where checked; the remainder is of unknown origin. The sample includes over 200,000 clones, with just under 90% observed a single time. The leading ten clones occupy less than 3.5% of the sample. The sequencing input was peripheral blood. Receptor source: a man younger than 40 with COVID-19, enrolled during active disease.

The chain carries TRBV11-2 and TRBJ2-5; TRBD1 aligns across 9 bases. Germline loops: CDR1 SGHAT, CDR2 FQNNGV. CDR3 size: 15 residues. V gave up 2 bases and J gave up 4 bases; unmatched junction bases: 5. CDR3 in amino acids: CASSLTDRGRETQYF. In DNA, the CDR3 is TGTGCCAGCAGCTTAACCGACAGGGGGAGAGAGACCCAGTACTTC.

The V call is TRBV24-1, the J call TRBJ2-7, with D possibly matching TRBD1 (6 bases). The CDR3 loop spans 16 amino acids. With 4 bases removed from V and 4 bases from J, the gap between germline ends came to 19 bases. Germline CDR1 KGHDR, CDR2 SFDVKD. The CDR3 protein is CATSDDTGIRGYEQYF. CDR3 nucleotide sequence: TGTGCCACCAGTGACGATACCGGGATCAGGGGATACGAGCAGTACTTC.

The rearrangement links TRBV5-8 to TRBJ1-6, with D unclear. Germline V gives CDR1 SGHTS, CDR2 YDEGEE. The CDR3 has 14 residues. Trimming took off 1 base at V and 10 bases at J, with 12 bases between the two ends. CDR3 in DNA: TGTGCCAGCAGCTTGTCCGGGGTTCGGTCACCCCTCCACTTT. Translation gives CASSLSGVRSPLHF.

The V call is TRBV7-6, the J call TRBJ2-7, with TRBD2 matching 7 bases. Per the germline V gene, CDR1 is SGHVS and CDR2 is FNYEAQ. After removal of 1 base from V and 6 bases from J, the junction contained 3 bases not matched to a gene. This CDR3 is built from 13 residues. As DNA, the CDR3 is TGTGCCAGCAGCTTAGATCAGCGGGGCGAGCAGTACTTC. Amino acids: CASSLDQRGEQYF.

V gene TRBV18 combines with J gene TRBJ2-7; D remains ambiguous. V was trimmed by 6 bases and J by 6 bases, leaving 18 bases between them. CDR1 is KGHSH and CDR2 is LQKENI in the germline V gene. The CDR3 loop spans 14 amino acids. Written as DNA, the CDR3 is TGTGCCAGCTCTCCTATTGCGGCTGTCCGCGAGCAGTACTTC. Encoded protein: CASSPIAAVREQYF.

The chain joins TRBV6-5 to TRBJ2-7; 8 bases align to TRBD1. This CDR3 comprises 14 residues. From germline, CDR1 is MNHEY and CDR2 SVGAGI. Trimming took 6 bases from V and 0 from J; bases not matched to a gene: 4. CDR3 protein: CASSRQGSSYEQYF. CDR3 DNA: TGTGCCAGCAGCCGACAGGGGAGCTCCTACGAGCAGTACTTC.

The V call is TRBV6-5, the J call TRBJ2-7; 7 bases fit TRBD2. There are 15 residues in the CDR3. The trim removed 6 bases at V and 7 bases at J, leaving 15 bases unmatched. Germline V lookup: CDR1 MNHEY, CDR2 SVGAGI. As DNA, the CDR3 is TGTGCCAGCAGACCCACGGGGGGTGACTCAAGGGAGCAGTACTTC. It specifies CASRPTGGDSREQYF.

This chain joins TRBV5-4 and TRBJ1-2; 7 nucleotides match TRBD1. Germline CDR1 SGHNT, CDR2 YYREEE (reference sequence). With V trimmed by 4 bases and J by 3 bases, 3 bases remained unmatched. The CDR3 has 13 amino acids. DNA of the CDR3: TGTGCCAGCAGCATCGGGACAGACTATGGCTACACCTTC. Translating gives CASSIGTDYGYTF.

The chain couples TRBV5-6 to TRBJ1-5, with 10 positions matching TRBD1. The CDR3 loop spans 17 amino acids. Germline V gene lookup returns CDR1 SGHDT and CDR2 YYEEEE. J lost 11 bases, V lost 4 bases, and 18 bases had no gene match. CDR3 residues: CASSTRDRGLEGWAQHF. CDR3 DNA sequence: TGTGCCAGCAGCACCCGGGACAGGGGCCTCGAGGGATGGGCCCAGCATTTT.

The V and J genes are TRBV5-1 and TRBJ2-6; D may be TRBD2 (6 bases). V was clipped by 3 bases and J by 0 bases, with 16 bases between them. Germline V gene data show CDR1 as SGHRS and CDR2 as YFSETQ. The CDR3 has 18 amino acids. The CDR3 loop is CASSSRAAGSSGANVLTF. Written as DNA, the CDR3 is TGCGCCAGCAGCTCGAGGGCGGCGGGGTCCTCTGGGGCCAACGTCCTGACTTTC.

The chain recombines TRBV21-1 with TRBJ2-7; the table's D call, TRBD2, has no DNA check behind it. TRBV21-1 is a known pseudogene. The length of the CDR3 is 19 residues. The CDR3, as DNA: TGTGCCAGCAGCCAACAGGGGACTAGCGGGAGGCCGGTCTCCTACGAGCAGTACTTC. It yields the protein CASSQQGTSGRPVSYEQYF.

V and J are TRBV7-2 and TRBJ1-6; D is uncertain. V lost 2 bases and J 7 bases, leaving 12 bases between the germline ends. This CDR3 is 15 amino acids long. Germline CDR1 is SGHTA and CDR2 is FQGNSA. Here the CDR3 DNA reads TGTGCCAGCAGCTTAACCGGGTCCACCAATTCACCCCTCCACTTT. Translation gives CASSLTGSTNSPLHF.

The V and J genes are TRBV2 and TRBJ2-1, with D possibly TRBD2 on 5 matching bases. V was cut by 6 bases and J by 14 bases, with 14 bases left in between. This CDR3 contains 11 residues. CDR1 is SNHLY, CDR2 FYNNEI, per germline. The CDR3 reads CASRRSGLEFF. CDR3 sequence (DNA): TGTGCCAGCAGGAGGTCTGGACTGGAGTTCTTC.

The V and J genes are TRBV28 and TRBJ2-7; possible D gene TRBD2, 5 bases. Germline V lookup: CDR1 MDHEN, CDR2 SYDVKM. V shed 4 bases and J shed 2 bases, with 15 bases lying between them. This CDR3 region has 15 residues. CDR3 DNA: TGTGCCAGCAGTTCCGGGGATCCATTTCCCTACGAGCAGTACTTC. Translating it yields CASSSGDPFPYEQYF.

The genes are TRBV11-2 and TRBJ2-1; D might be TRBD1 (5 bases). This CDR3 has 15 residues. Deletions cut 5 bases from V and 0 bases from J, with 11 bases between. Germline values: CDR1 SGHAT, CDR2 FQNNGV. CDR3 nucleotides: TGTGCCAGCAGCACAGGCGATCCCTCCTACAATGAGCAGTTCTTC. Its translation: CASSTGDPSYNEQFF.

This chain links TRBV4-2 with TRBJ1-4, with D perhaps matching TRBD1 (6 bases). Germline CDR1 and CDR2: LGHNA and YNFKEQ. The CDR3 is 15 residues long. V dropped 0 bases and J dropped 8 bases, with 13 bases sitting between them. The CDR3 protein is CASSQEAGEGEKLFF. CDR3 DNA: TGTGCCAGCAGCCAAGAAGCAGGGGAAGGAGAAAAACTGTTTTTT.

The CDR3 coding sequence is TGTGCCAGCAGCCCGCGCCGGGGGGAGGGCAATCAGCCCCAGCATTTT. Translating gives CASSPRRGEGNQPQHF. The genes are TRBV16 and TRBJ1-5; D possibly corresponds to TRBD1 (5 bases). V lost 4 bases to trimming and J lost 2 bases, with 15 bases between them. Germline loops: CDR1 KGHSY, CDR2 FQNENV. The CDR3 consists of 16 residues. Full variable domain (outside the CDR3, taken from reference TRBV16 and TRBJ1-5): GEEVAQTPKHLVRGEGQKAKLYCAPIKGHSYVFWYQQVLKNEFKFLISFQNENVFDETGMPKERFSAKCLPNSPCSLEIQATKLEDSAVYFCASSPRRGEGNQPQHFGDGTRLSIL.

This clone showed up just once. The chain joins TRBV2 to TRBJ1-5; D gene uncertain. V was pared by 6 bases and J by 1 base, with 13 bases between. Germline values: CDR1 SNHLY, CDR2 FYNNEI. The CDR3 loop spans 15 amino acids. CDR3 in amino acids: CASRHEGGSNQPQHF. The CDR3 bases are TGTGCCAGCAGGCACGAGGGAGGAAGCAATCAGCCCCAGCATTTT.

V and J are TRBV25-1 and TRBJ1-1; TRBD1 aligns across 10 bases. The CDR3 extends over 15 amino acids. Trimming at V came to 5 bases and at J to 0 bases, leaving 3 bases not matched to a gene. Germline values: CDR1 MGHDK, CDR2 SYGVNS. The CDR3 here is CASSPDRGMNTEAFF. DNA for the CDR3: TGTGCCAGCAGTCCGGACAGGGGGATGAACACTGAAGCTTTCTTT.

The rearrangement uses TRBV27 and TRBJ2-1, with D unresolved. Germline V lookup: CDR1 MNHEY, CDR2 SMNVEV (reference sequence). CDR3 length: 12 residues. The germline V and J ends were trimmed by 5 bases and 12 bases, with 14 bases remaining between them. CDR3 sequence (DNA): TGTGCCAGCAGTCCACGCCTAGTCCCGCAGTTCTTC. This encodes CASSPRLVPQFF.

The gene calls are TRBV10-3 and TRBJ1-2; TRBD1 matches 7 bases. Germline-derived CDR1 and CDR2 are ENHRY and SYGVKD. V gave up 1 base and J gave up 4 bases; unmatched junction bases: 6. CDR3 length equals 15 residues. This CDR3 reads CAISEYPTGIYGYTF. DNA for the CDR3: TGTGCCATCAGTGAGTACCCGACAGGGATCTATGGCTACACCTTC.

The chain's CDR3 is CATSTLRDFNTQYF. CDR3 nucleotide sequence: TGTGCCACCAGCACCCTTCGGGACTTCAATACGCAGTATTTT. The chain carries TRBV15 and TRBJ2-3; possible D gene TRBD2, 6 bases. This CDR3 contains 14 residues. Between the trimmed V and J ends, which lost 4 bases and 7 bases, there was a span of 15 bases. In germline, CDR1 is LNHNV, CDR2 YYDKDF (reference sequence).

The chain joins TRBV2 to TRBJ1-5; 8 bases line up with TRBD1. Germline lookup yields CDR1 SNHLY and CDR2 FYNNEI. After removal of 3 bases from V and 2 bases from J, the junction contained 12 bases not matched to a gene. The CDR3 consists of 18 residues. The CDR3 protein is CASSDSDRGFFGNQPQHF. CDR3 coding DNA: TGTGCCAGCAGTGATAGCGACAGGGGATTCTTTGGCAATCAGCCCCAGCATTTT.

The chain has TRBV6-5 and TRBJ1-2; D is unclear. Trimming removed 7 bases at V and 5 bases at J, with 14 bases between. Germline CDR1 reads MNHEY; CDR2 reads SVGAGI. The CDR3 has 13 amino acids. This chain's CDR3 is CASMDSGWYGYTF. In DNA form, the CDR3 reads TGTGCCAGCATGGATAGCGGTTGGTATGGCTACACCTTC.

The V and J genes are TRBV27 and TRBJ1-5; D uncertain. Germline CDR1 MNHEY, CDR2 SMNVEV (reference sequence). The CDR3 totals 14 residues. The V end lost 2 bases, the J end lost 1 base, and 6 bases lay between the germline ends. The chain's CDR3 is CASSLGRSNQPQHF. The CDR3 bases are TGTGCCAGCAGTTTAGGCAGAAGCAATCAGCCCCAGCATTTT.

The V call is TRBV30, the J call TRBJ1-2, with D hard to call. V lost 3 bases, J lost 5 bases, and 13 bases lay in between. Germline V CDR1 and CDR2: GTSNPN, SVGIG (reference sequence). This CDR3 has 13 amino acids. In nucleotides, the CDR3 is TGTGCCTGGAGCCCCGGCCGACTTTATGGCTACACCTTC. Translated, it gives CAWSPGRLYGYTF.

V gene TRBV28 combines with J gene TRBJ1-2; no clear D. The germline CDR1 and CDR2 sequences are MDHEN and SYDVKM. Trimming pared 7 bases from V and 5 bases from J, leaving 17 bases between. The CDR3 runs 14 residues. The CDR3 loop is CASTIPGDPYGYTF. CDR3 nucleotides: TGTGCCAGCACCATCCCCGGAGATCCATATGGCTACACCTTC.